The entry that follows covers one T cell receptor beta chain sequence. Its antigen is not identified. These donors, healthy bone marrow donors, were studied. V shed 1 base and J 5 bases; nucleotides not matched to a gene: 5. Germline V gene sequence: CDR1 SGHNT, CDR2 YYREEE (reference sequence). The length of the CDR3 is 16 residues. The data were taken from a study of cytomegalovirus exposure and HLA in healthy donors. Study-level results: Versus the roughly 690-donor mean, an Asian-associated ancestry cluster reportedly showed fewer N-insertions in a later analysis.

A multiplex PCR was run with 60 Vbeta primers and 13 Jbeta primers. The protocol was immunoSEQ multiplex PCR, while the TCRdb copy is restricted to in-frame clones and leaves out a portion. The table records tens of thousands of clones, approximately 77% of them present only once. The receptor was isolated from a man aged 30 to 45 in good health and CMV-seronegative. Sequencing input: PBMCs. The chain employs TRBV5-4 and TRBJ2-1, with 11 bases fitting TRBD2. CDR3 nucleotides: TGTGCCAGCAGCTTGCACACTAGCGGGGGAAACAATGAGCAGTTCTTC. It specifies CASSLHTSGGNNEQFF.